The present TCR beta chain was sequenced within a study of tumor-infiltrating lymphocytes in primary liver carcinoma. Study-wide findings and caveats: With p = 0.039, the top-250-clone fraction in tumors significantly exceeded that in blood. It was observed that only about 7-25% of the top clones appeared in every one of the five tumor regions. Tumor region pairs outstripped tumor-adjacent and tumor-blood pairs in overlap.

The authors made TCR beta cDNA from around 500 ng total RNA with a constant-region primer. Three-round nested multiplex PCR performed with slightly modified ARM-PCR produced the TCR beta libraries. The first two PCR rounds used TRBV1-TRBV30 forward primers with a C-beta reverse primer, roughly 11 cycles each. MiXCR, run by TCRdb on the multiplex PCR reads, gives a single entry per CDR3 protein. Here the sample spans 50,000 to 65,000 distinct CDR3 sequences, over 60% being singletons. The source material, about 19-30 mg of unsorted bulk tissue, was used to co-extract RNA and DNA. Patients diagnosed with primary liver carcinoma received treatment through surgical resection. This CDR3 comprises 16 residues. V shed 0 bases, J shed 2 bases, and the junction held 7 bases outside the gene matches. Germline lookup yields CDR1 LGHNA and CDR2 YNFKEQ. This clonotype was counted many times. Its target is not known.

The sequencing sample was made of liver tumor tissue from sampling region 4. The sample's subset: tumor region T4, right-lateral pole. The source of this sequence is a man aged 35-49 years with primary liver carcinoma and hepatitis B virus infection. V gene TRBV4-2 combines with J gene TRBJ2-7, with 7 bases aligning to TRBD2. The CDR3 bases are TGTGCCAGCAGCCAAGATTCGGGGGGTATTCCCTACGAGCAGTACTTC. Its translation is CASSQDSGGIPYEQYF.